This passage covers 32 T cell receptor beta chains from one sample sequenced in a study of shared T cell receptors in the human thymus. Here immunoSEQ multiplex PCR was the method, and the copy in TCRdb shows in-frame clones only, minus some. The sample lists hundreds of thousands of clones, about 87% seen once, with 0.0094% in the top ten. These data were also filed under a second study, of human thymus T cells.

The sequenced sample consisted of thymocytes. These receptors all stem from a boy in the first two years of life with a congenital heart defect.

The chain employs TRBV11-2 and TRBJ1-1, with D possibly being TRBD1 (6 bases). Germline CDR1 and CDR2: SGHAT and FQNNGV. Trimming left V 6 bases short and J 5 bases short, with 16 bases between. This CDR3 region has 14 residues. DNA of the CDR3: TGTGCCAGCAGAAGTAGGGCAGGGGAGACTGAAGCTTTCTTT. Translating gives CASRSRAGETEAFF. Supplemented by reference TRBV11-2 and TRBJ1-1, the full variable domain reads EAGVAQSPRYKIIEKRQSVAFWCNPISGHATLYWYQQILGQGPKLLIQFQNNGVVDDSQLPKDRFSAERLKGVDSTLKIQPAKLEDSAVYLCASRSRAGETEAFFGQGTRLTVV.

This CDR3 is CASMGTGETEAFF. CDR3 nucleotide sequence: TGTGCCAGCATGGGGACAGGGGAGACTGAAGCTTTCTTT. The chain carries TRBV27 and TRBJ1-1; 10 positions match TRBD1. Germline V lookup: CDR1 MNHEY, CDR2 SMNVEV (reference sequence). Trimming took 7 bases from V and 5 from J; bases not matched to a gene: 4. The CDR3 has 13 residues.

The chain's CDR3 is CASSLGPGGGETQYF. The CDR3 DNA sequence: TGTGCCAGCAGCTTAGGCCCGGGGGGCGGAGAGACCCAGTACTTC. This chain uses TRBV7-2 with TRBJ2-5, with a tentative D call TRBD2 (7 bases). Trimming pared 1 base from V and 4 bases from J, leaving 13 bases between. CDR1 and CDR2 from the germline V gene are SGHTA and FQGNSA. The CDR3 totals 15 residues.

As DNA, the CDR3 is TGTGCCAGCAGACCCGGACAGCTCCAAGAGACCCAGTACTTC. This translates into CASRPGQLQETQYF. This sequence joins TRBV11-2 and TRBJ2-5; possibly TRBD1 for D (6 bases). V lost 6 bases and J 1 base, leaving 12 bases between the germline ends. This CDR3 spans 14 amino acids. From germline, CDR1 is SGHAT and CDR2 FQNNGV.

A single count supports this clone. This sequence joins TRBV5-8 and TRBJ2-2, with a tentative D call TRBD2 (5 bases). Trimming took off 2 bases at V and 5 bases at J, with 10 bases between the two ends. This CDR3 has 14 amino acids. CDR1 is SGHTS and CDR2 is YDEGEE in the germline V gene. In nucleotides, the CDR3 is TGTGCCAGCAGCTTCAGTCGGGGTACCGGGGAGCTGTTTTTT. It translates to CASSFSRGTGELFF.

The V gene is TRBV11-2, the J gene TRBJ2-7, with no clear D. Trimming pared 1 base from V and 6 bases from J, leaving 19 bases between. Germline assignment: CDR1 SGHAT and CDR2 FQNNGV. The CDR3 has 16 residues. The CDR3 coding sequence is TGTGCCAGCAGCTTAGGATATGTACCCTCTACTTGCGAGCAGTACTTC. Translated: CASSLGYVPSTCEQYF.

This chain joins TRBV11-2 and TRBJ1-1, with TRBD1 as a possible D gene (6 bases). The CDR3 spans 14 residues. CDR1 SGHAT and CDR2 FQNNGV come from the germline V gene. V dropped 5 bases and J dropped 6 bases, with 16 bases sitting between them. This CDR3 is CASSPFETGSEAFF. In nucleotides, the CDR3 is TGTGCCAGCAGCCCATTCGAGACAGGTTCTGAAGCTTTCTTT.

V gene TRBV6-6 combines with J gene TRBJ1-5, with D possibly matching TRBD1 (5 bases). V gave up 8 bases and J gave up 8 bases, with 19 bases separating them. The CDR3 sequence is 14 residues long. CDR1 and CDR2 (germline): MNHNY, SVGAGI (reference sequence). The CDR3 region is CASQSNRRNKPQHF. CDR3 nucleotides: TGTGCCAGCCAGTCAAACAGGCGTAATAAGCCCCAGCATTTT.

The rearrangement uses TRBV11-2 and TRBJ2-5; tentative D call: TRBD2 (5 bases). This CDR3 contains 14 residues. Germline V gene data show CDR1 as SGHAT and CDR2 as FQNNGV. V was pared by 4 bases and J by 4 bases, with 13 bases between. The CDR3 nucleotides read TGTGCCAGCAGCTCAAGGCCGGCGGGAGAGACCCAGTACTTC. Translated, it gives CASSSRPAGETQYF.

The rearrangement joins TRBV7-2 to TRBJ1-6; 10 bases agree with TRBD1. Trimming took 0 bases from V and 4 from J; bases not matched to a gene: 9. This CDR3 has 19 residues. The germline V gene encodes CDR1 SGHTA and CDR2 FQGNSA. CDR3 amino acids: CASSLASGGTGDYNSPLHF. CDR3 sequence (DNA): TGTGCCAGCAGCTTAGCCAGTGGGGGGACAGGGGATTATAATTCACCCCTCCACTTT. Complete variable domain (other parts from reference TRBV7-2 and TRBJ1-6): GAGVSQSPSNKVTEKGKDVELRCDPISGHTALYWYRQSLGQGLEFLIYFQGNSAPDKSGLPSDRFSAERTGGSVSTLTIQRTQQEDSAVYLCASSLASGGTGDYNSPLHFGNGTRLTVT.

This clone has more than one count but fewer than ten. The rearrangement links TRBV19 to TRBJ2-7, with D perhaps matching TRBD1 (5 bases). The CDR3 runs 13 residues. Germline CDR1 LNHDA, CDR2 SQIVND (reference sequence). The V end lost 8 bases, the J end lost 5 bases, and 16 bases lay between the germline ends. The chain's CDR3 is CASGNFWGHEQYF. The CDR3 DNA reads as TGTGCCAGTGGTAATTTCTGGGGCCACGAGCAGTACTTC.

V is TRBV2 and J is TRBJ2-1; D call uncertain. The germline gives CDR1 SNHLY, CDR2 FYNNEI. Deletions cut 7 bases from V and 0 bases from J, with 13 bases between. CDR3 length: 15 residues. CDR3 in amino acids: CASMARSPSYNEQFF. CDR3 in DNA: TGTGCCAGCATGGCCCGATCACCCTCCTACAATGAGCAGTTCTTC.

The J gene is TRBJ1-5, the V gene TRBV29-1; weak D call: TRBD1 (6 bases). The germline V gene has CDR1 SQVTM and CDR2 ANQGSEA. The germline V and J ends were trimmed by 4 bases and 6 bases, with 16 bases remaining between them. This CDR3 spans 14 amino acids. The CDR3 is CSVVTGRRGQPQHF. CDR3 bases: TGCAGCGTTGTAACAGGGAGAAGGGGTCAGCCCCAGCATTTT.

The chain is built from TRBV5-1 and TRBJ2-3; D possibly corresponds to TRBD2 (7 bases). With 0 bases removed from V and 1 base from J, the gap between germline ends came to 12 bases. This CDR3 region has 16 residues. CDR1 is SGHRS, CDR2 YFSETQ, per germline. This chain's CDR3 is CASSLEGGGRTDTQYF. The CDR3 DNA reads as TGCGCCAGCAGCTTGGAGGGGGGGGGCCGCACAGATACGCAGTATTTT.

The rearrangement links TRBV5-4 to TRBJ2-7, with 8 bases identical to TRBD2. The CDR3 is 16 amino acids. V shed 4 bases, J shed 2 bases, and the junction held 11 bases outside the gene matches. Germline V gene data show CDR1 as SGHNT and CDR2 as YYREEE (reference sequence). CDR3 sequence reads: CASSLTRRGEPYEQYF. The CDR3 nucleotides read TGTGCCAGCAGCCTAACTAGGCGGGGGGAGCCCTACGAGCAGTACTTC.

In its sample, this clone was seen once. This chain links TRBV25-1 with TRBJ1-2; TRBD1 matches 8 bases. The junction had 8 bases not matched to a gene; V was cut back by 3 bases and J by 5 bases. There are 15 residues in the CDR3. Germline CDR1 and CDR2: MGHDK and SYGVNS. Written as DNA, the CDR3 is TGTGCCAGCAGTGACGGGACAGGAGGTCCTTATGGCTACACCTTC. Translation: CASSDGTGGPYGYTF.

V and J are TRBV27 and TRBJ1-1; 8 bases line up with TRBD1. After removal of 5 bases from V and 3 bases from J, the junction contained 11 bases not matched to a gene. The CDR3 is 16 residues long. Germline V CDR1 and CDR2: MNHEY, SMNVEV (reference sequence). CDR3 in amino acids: CASSTDRGIGHTEAFF. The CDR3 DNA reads TGTGCCAGCAGTACCGACAGGGGAATTGGGCACACTGAAGCTTTCTTT.

The CDR3 nucleotides are TGTGCCAGCAGCTTGGCCGGGGGGACTAGCGGGAGAGCAGATACGCAGTATTTT. Translated, it gives CASSLAGGTSGRADTQYF. The chain uses TRBV5-5 and TRBJ2-3; 14 positions agree with TRBD2. Trimming removed 0 bases from V and 4 bases from J; junction bases left unmatched: 7. The CDR3 runs 18 residues. Germline loops: CDR1 SGHKS, CDR2 YYEKEE (reference sequence).

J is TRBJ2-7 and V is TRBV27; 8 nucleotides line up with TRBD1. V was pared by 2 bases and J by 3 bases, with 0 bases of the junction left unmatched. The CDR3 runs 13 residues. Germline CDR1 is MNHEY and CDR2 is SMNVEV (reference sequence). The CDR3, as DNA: TGTGCCAGCAGTTTAACAGGGGGCTACGAGCAGTACTTC. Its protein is CASSLTGGYEQYF.

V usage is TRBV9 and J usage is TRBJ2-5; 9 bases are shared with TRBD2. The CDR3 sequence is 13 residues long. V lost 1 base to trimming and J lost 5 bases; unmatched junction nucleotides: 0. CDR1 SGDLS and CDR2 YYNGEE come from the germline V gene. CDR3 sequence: CASSVTSGETQYF. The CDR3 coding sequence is TGTGCCAGCAGCGTAACTAGCGGGGAGACCCAGTACTTC.

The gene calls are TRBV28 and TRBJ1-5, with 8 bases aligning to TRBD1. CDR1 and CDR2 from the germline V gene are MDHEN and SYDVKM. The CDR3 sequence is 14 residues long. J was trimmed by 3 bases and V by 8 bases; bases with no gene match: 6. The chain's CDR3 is CASSRTGTNQPQHF. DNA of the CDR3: TGTGCCAGCTCGAGGACAGGGACCAATCAGCCCCAGCATTTT. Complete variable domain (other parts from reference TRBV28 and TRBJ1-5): DVKVTQSSRYLVKRTGEKVFLECVQDMDHENMFWYRQDPGLGLRLIYFSYDVKMKEKGDIPEGYSVSREKKERFSLILESASTNQTSMYLCASSRTGTNQPQHFGDGTRLSIL.

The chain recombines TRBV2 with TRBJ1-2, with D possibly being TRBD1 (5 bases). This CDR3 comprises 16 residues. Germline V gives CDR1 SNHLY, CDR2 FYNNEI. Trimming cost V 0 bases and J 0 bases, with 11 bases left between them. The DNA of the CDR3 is TGTGCCAGCAGTGAAGCGTCGACAGTGGCTAACTATGGCTACACCTTC. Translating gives CASSEASTVANYGYTF.

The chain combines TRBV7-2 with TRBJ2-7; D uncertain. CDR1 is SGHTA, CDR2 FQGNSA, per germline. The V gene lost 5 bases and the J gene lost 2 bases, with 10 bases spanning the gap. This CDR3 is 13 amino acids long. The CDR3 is CASSATNAYEQYF. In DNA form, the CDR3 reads TGTGCCAGCAGCGCTACTAATGCCTACGAGCAGTACTTC.

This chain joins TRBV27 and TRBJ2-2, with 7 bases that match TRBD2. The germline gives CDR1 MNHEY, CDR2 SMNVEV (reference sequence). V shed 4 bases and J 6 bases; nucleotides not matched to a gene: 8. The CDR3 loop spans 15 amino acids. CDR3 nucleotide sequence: TGTGCCAGCAGTTGTGAGCGGGGACCCCCCGGGGAGCTGTTTTTT. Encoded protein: CASSCERGPPGELFF.

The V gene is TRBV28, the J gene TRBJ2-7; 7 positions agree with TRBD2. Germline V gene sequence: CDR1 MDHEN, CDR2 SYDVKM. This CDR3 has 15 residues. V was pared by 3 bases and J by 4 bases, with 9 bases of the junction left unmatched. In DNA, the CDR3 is TGTGCCAGCAGTTTGTTCGGGGGGTCCCTATACGAGCAGTACTTC. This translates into CASSLFGGSLYEQYF.

CDR3 loop: CSARGAGPQHF. DNA of the CDR3: TGCAGTGCTAGAGGGGCTGGGCCCCAGCATTTT. V and J are TRBV20-1 and TRBJ1-5; D ambiguous. The CDR3 sequence is 11 residues long. Germline lookup yields CDR1 DFQATT and CDR2 SNEGSKA (reference sequence). Trimming stripped 1 base from V and 9 bases from J, with 7 bases between.

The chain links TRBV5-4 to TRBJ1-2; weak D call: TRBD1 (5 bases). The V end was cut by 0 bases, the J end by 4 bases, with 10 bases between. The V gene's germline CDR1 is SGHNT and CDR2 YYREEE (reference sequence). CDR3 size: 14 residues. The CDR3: CASSLDGGVYGYTF. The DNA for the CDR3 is TGTGCCAGCAGCTTGGACGGGGGGGTCTATGGCTACACCTTC.

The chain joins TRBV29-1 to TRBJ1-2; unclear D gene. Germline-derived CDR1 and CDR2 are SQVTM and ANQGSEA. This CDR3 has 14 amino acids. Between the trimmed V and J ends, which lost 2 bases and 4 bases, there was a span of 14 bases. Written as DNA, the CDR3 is TGCAGCGTTGAACGGCCCGGCCGGGGCTATGGCTACACCTTC. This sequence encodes CSVERPGRGYGYTF.

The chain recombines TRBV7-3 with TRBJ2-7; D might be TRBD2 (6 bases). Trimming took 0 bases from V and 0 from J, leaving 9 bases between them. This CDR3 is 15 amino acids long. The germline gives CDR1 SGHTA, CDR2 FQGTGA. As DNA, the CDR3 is TGTGCCAGCAGCTTAACCCCGACTAGCTCCTACGAGCAGTACTTC. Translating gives CASSLTPTSSYEQYF.

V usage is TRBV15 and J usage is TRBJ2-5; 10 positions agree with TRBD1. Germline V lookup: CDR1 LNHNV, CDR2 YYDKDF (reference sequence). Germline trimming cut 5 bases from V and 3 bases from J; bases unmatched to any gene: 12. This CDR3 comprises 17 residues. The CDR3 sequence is CATSGGNRDRGKETQYF. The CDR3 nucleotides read TGTGCCACCAGCGGTGGTAACCGGGACAGGGGTAAAGAGACCCAGTACTTC. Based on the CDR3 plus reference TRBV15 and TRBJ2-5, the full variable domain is DAMVIQNPRYQVTQFGKPVTLSCSQTLNHNVMYWYQQKSSQAPKLLFHYYDKDFNNEADTPDNFQSRRPNTSFCFLDIRSPGLGDTAMYLCATSGGNRDRGKETQYFGPGTRLLVL.

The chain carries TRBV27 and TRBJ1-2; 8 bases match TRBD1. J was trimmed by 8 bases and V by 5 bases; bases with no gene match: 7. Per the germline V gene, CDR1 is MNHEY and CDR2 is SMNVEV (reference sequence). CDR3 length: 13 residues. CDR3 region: CASSPDRVSGYTF. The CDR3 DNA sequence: TGTGCCAGCAGTCCGGACAGGGTGTCCGGCTACACCTTC.

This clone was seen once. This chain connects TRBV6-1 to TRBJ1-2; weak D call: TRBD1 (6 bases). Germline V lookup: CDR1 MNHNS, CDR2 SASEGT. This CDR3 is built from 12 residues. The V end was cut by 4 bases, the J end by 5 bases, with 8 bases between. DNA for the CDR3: TGTGCCAGCAGTGGGACAGCATATGGCTACACCTTC. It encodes CASSGTAYGYTF.